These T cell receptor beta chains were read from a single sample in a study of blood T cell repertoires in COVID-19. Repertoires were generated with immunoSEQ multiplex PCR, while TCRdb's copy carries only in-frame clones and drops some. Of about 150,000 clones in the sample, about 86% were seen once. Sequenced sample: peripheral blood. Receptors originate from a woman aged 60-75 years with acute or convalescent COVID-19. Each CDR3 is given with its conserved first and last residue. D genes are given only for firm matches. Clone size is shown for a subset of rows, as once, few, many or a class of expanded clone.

CDR3 protein: CASSLESEVNTEAFF
CDR3 DNA: TGCGCCAGCAGCTTGGAGTCGGAGGTGAACACTGAAGCTTTCTTT
J gene: TRBJ1-1
D gene: .
V gene: TRBV5-1
clone size: .

CDR3 protein: CASSLGRGEEKLFF
CDR3 DNA: TGTGCCAGCAGCTTAGGCAGGGGGGAAGAAAAACTGTTTTTT
J gene: TRBJ1-4
D gene: TRBD1
V gene: TRBV7-9
clone size: .

CDR3 protein: CATGQSYNEQFF
CDR3 DNA: TGTGCCACCGGACAATCCTACAATGAGCAGTTCTTC
J gene: TRBJ2-1
D gene: .
V gene: TRBV24-1
clone size: .

CDR3 protein: CASSRGAATYYGYTF
CDR3 DNA: TGTGCCAGCAGCAGAGGAGCGGCGACATACTATGGCTACACCTTC
J gene: TRBJ1-2
D gene: .
V gene: TRBV28
clone size: once

CDR3 protein: CASSLADWRYEQYF
CDR3 DNA: TGCGCCAGCAGCTTGGCGGACTGGCGTTACGAGCAGTACTTC
J gene: TRBJ2-7
D gene: .
V gene: TRBV5-1
clone size: .

CDR3 protein: CASSARGQSYNEQFF
CDR3 DNA: TGTGCCAGCAGTGCTAGGGGACAGTCCTACAATGAGCAGTTCTTC
J gene: TRBJ2-1
D gene: TRBD1
V gene: TRBV6-4
clone size: .

CDR3 protein: CASSEGGGPYEQYF
CDR3 DNA: TGTGCCAGCAGTGAAGGAGGGGGACCCTACGAGCAGTACTTC
J gene: TRBJ2-7
D gene: .
V gene: TRBV6-1
clone size: .

CDR3 protein: CASSLDGGRNEQFF
CDR3 DNA: TGCGCCAGCAGCTTGGATGGGGGCAGGAATGAGCAGTTCTTC
J gene: TRBJ2-1
D gene: .
V gene: TRBV5-1
clone size: .

CDR3 protein: CASSVGSNTEAFF
CDR3 DNA: TGTGCCAGCAGCGTAGGGAGTAACACTGAAGCTTTCTTT
J gene: TRBJ1-1
D gene: .
V gene: TRBV9
clone size: .

CDR3 protein: CATSRQGANEKLFF
CDR3 DNA: TGTGCCACCAGCAGACAGGGGGCGAATGAAAAACTGTTTTTT
J gene: TRBJ1-4
D gene: TRBD1
V gene: TRBV15
clone size: .

CDR3 protein: CASKEGARETQYF
CDR3 DNA: TGTGCCAGCAAGGAGGGGGCGCGGGAGACCCAGTACTTC
J gene: TRBJ2-5
D gene: .
V gene: TRBV12-3/TRBV12-4
clone size: .

CDR3 protein: CSARELYGYTF
CDR3 DNA: TGCAGTGCTAGAGAACTCTATGGCTACACCTTC
J gene: TRBJ1-2
D gene: .
V gene: TRBV20-1
clone size: .

CDR3 protein: CASSAARGQPQHF
CDR3 DNA: TGTGCCAGCAGTGCTGCCAGGGGCCAGCCCCAGCATTTT
J gene: TRBJ1-5
D gene: .
V gene: TRBV6-4
clone size: .

CDR3 protein: CASSGTGGSYGYTF
CDR3 DNA: TGTGCCAGCAGCGGGACAGGGGGCTCGTATGGCTACACCTTC
J gene: TRBJ1-2
D gene: TRBD1
V gene: TRBV2
clone size: once

CDR3 protein: CASSLAVQGAQGFRYTF
CDR3 DNA: TGTGCCAGCAGCTTGGCAGTACAGGGCGCCCAGGGATTTCGCTACACCTTC
J gene: TRBJ1-2
D gene: .
V gene: TRBV5-4
clone size: once

CDR3 protein: CATGTGGGKTEAFF
CDR3 DNA: TGTGCCACAGGGACAGGGGGCGGGAAGACTGAAGCTTTCTTT
J gene: TRBJ1-1
D gene: TRBD1
V gene: TRBV2
clone size: .

CDR3 protein: CASSVGSGSGEKLFF
CDR3 DNA: TGTGCCAGCAGCGTAGGATCAGGGTCGGGTGAAAAACTGTTTTTT
J gene: TRBJ1-4
D gene: .
V gene: TRBV9
clone size: .

CDR3 protein: CASSEGGYTGELFF
CDR3 DNA: TGTGCCAGCAGTGAGGGAGGGTACACCGGGGAGCTGTTTTTT
J gene: TRBJ2-2
D gene: TRBD2
V gene: TRBV2
clone size: .

CDR3 protein: CASSLNGGGYGYTF
CDR3 DNA: TGTGCCAGCAGCCTCAATGGGGGCGGCTATGGCTACACCTTC
J gene: TRBJ1-2
D gene: .
V gene: TRBV7-9
clone size: .

CDR3 protein: CASSSRGSGANVLTF
CDR3 DNA: TGTGCCAGCAGTTCCCGGGGCTCTGGGGCCAACGTCCTGACTTTC
J gene: TRBJ2-6
D gene: .
V gene: TRBV27
clone size: .

CDR3 protein: CASSFTGRSNQPQHF
CDR3 DNA: TGTGCCAGCAGCTTTACAGGGCGAAGCAATCAGCCCCAGCATTTT
J gene: TRBJ1-5
D gene: .
V gene: TRBV5-5
clone size: .

CDR3 protein: CASSPERPVQYF
CDR3 DNA: TGTGCCAGCTCACCGGAGCGGCCCGTCCAGTACTTC
J gene: TRBJ2-5
D gene: .
V gene: TRBV18
clone size: .

CDR3 protein: CASGGPLNTEAFF
CDR3 DNA: TGTGCCAGCGGAGGGCCGCTGAACACTGAAGCTTTCTTT
J gene: TRBJ1-1
D gene: .
V gene: TRBV6-5
clone size: once

CDR3 protein: CATSDLGQGLKNIQYF
CDR3 DNA: TGTGCCACCAGTGACCTGGGACAGGGGCTCAAAAACATTCAGTACTTC
J gene: TRBJ2-4
D gene: TRBD1
V gene: TRBV24-1
clone size: few

CDR3 protein: CASSPRGGTDTQYF
CDR3 DNA: TGTGCCAGTAGTCCCAGGGGAGGCACAGATACGCAGTATTTT
J gene: TRBJ2-3
D gene: .
V gene: TRBV19
clone size: .

CDR3 protein: CATSNYRGANEKLFF
CDR3 DNA: TGTGCCACCAGCAACTATCGGGGGGCTAATGAAAAACTGTTTTTT
J gene: TRBJ1-4
D gene: .
V gene: TRBV15
clone size: once

CDR3 protein: CASSYLAGGRYEQFF
CDR3 DNA: TGTGCCAGCAGTTACCTAGCGGGGGGGCGGTATGAGCAGTTCTTC
J gene: TRBJ2-1
D gene: TRBD2
V gene: TRBV6-5
clone size: .

CDR3 protein: CASSPTWDEKLFF
CDR3 DNA: TGTGCCAGCAGCCCGACTTGGGATGAAAAACTGTTTTTT
J gene: TRBJ1-4
D gene: .
V gene: TRBV6-2/TRBV6-3
clone size: .

CDR3 protein: CASRGQYVAGNTIYF
CDR3 DNA: TGTGCCAGCAGGGGACAGTATGTTGCAGGAAACACCATATATTTT
J gene: TRBJ1-3
D gene: TRBD1
V gene: TRBV2
clone size: .

CDR3 protein: CASSTRLRTSGGPNTNEQFF
CDR3 DNA: TGTGCCAGCTCAACGCGGTTACGGACTAGCGGGGGCCCAAATACCAATGAGCAGTTCTTC
J gene: TRBJ2-1
D gene: TRBD2
V gene: TRBV18
clone size: .

CDR3 protein: CASSLAGRMNTEAFF
CDR3 DNA: TGTGCCAGCAGCTTGGCCGGCAGGATGAACACTGAAGCTTTCTTT
J gene: TRBJ1-1
D gene: .
V gene: TRBV5-6
clone size: .

CDR3 protein: CASGRQDDNEQFF
CDR3 DNA: TGTGCCAGCGGCCGACAGGACGACAATGAGCAGTTCTTC
J gene: TRBJ2-1
D gene: .
V gene: TRBV6-6
clone size: .

CDR3 protein: CASSLGDRGPETQYF
CDR3 DNA: TGCGCCAGCAGCTTGGGTGACAGGGGGCCAGAGACCCAGTACTTC
J gene: TRBJ2-5
D gene: TRBD1
V gene: TRBV5-1
clone size: .

CDR3 protein: CASSPLAKTGKDSPLHF
CDR3 DNA: TGTGCCAGCTCACCACTGGCGAAAACAGGAAAGGATTCACCCCTCCACTTT
J gene: TRBJ1-6
D gene: .
V gene: TRBV18
clone size: .

CDR3 protein: CASSPGRAPNEKLFF
CDR3 DNA: TGTGCCAGCTCACCAGGCAGGGCGCCTAATGAAAAACTGTTTTTT
J gene: TRBJ1-4
D gene: .
V gene: TRBV18
clone size: .

CDR3 protein: CASSRQGGGEKLFF
CDR3 DNA: TGTGCCAGCAGTAGACAGGGAGGAGGGGAAAAACTGTTTTTT
J gene: TRBJ1-4
D gene: TRBD1
V gene: TRBV6-5
clone size: .

CDR3 protein: CASRIQGQHTQYF
CDR3 DNA: TGTGCCAGTCGAATACAGGGTCAACATACGCAGTATTTT
J gene: TRBJ2-3
D gene: .
V gene: TRBV27
clone size: once

CDR3 protein: CASSGQGAMSDTQYF
CDR3 DNA: TGTGCCAGCAGCGGACAGGGGGCTATGTCAGATACGCAGTATTTT
J gene: TRBJ2-3
D gene: TRBD1
V gene: TRBV6-4
clone size: .

CDR3 protein: CASSNEGSGANVLTF
CDR3 DNA: TGTGCCAGCAGTAACGAGGGCTCTGGGGCCAACGTCCTGACTTTC
J gene: TRBJ2-6
D gene: .
V gene: TRBV2
clone size: .

CDR3 protein: CAISDFTGAGTEAFF
CDR3 DNA: TGTGCCATCAGCGACTTCACAGGGGCCGGCACTGAAGCTTTCTTT
J gene: TRBJ1-1
D gene: TRBD1
V gene: TRBV10-3
clone size: .

CDR3 protein: CASSLAGGGQGYEQYF
CDR3 DNA: TGTGCCAGCAGCTTAGCGGGCGGGGGTCAGGGCTACGAGCAGTACTTC
J gene: TRBJ2-7
D gene: TRBD2
V gene: TRBV7-6
clone size: few

CDR3 protein: CASSPRGSADTQYF
CDR3 DNA: TGTGCCAGCAGCCCCAGGGGATCTGCAGATACGCAGTATTTT
J gene: TRBJ2-3
D gene: .
V gene: TRBV11-3
clone size: few

CDR3 protein: CASRPGTVNEQFF
CDR3 DNA: TGTGCCAGCAGACCCGGGACAGTCAATGAGCAGTTCTTC
J gene: TRBJ2-1
D gene: TRBD1
V gene: TRBV5-4
clone size: .